This TCR beta chain was sequenced during a study of T cells after yellow fever vaccination. Study outcomes and limitations: Abundant clonotypes (contaminants from the bulk population) could be present in FACS-sorted repertoires.

The germline CDR1 and CDR2 sequences are DFQATT and SNEGSKA (reference sequence). The CDR3 extends over 17 amino acids. Trimming left V 2 bases short and J 1 base short, with 20 bases between. MiXCR was run by TCRdb on the 5' RACE reads, yielding one entry per CDR3 protein. The data contain about 340,000 distinct CDR3 sequences, about 12% of them singletons. This clonotype has only a few counts. Its matching antigen is unknown. The sample consisted of CD4+ T cells sorted from PBMCs, taken 15 days after the yellow fever booster vaccination. This clonotype originated in a man younger than 30 who received the YFV17D yellow fever vaccine. The gene calls are TRBV20-1 and TRBJ1-2; no reliable D call. This CDR3 is CSARTPDAIIINYGYTF. The CDR3 nucleotides read TGCAGTGCTAGAACGCCGGACGCTATAATAATTAACTATGGCTACACCTTC.